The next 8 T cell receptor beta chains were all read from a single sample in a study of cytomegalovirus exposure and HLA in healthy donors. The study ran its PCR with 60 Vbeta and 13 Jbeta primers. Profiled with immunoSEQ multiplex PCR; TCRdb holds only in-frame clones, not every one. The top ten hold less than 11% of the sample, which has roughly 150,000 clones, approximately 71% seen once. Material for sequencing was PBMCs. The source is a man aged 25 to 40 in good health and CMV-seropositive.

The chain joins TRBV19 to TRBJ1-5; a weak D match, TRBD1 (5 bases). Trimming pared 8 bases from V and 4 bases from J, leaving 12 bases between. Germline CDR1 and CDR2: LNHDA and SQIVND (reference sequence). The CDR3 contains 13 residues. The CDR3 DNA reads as TGTGCCAGTGCCGGCGGGGGGAATCAGCCCCAGCATTTT. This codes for CASAGGGNQPQHF. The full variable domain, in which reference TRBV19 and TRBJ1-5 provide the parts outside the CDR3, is DGGITQSPKYLFRKEGQNVTLSCEQNLNHDAMYWYRQDPGQGLRLIYYSQIVNDFQKGDIAEGYSVSREKKESFPLTVTSAQKNPTAFYLCASAGGGNQPQHFGDGTRLSIL.

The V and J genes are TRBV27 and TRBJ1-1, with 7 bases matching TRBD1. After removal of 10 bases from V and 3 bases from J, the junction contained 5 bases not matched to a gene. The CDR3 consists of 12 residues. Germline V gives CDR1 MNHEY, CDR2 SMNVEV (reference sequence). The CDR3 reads CATRQGDTEAFF. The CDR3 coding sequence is TGTGCCACCCGACAGGGTGACACTGAAGCTTTCTTT.

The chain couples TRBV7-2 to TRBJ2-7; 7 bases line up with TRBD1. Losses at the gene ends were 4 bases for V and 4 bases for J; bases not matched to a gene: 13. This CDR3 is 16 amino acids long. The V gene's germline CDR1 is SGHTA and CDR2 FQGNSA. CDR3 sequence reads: CASSSGTVPTPYEQYF. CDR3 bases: TGTGCCAGCAGCTCGGGGACAGTTCCGACTCCTTACGAGCAGTACTTC.

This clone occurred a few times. The CDR3 region has the DNA TGTGCCAGCAGTTTACACTCTGGAAACACCATATATTTT. It specifies CASSLHSGNTIYF. The V call is TRBV27, the J call TRBJ1-3; D unclear. Per germline, CDR1 MNHEY and CDR2 SMNVEV (reference sequence). This CDR3 comprises 13 residues. V lost 2 bases to trimming and J lost 0 bases, with 2 bases between them.

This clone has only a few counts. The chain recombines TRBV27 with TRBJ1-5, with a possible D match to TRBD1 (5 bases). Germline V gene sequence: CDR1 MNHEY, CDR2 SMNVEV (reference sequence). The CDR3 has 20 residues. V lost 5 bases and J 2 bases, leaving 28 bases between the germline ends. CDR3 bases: TGTGCCAGCAGTCACTTAACCGTCGGGGGGTTGGGAGGTGGCAATCAGCCCCAGCATTTT. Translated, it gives CASSHLTVGGLGGGNQPQHF.

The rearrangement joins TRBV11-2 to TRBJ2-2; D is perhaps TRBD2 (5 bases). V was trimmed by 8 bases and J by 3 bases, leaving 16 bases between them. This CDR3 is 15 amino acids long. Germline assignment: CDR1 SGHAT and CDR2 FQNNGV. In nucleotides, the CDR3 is TGTGCCAGCCGCGTGGGCAGCGGATACACCGGGGAGCTGTTTTTT. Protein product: CASRVGSGYTGELFF.

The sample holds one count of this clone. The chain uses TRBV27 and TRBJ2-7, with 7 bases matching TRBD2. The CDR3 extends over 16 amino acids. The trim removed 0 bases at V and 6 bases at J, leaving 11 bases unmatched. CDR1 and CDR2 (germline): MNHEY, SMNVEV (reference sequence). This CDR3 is CASSLSTRDVAGEQYF. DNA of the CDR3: TGTGCCAGCAGTTTATCTACCCGTGACGTAGCGGGCGAGCAGTACTTC.

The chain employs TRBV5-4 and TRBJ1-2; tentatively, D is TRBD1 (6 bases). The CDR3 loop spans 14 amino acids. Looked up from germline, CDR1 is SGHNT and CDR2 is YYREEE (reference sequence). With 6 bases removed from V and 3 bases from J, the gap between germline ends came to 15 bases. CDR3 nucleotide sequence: TGTGCCAGCACCCTAGACAGGCGGGACTATGGCTACACCTTC. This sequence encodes CASTLDRRDYGYTF.